This T cell receptor beta chain is drawn from a study of T cells in Graves' hyperthyroidism and ophthalmopathy. This clonotype was found many times. In germline, CDR1 is SNHLY, CDR2 FYNNEI. Trimming cost V 1 base and J 4 bases, with 14 bases left between them. The CDR3 is made up of 16 amino acids. The TCR beta CDR3 regions underwent amplification using RNA transcripts as the source. A first-round RT-PCR of the TCR CDR3 used the HTBI primer set. In TCRdb, the multiplex PCR reads were re-called with MiXCR into one record per CDR3 protein. This table holds 300,000 to 400,000 distinct CDR3 sequences, 11% to 15% found once.

V and J are TRBV2 and TRBJ2-1; maybe TRBD2 (5 bases). This TCR came from an older woman with Graves' hyperthyroidism. The sequencing sample was made of blood. The CDR3 is CASSEDKRMGYNEQFF. The CDR3 nucleotides are TGTGCCAGCAGTGAAGATAAGCGGATGGGATACAATGAGCAGTTCTTC.